This TCR beta chain was captured in a study of radiation and T cells in renal cell carcinoma. Whole-study results and caveats: From baseline, blood top tumor clonotypes peaked at 2 weeks post-radiation.

On this clone itself: Its antigen is still unknown.

Time point reported: baseline pretreatment blood. Documented treatment: 15 Gy SBRT to primary tumor, nephrectomy 4 weeks later. Blood was sampled at baseline, 2 weeks and 4 weeks after SBRT. Measured with immunoSEQ multiplex PCR; TCRdb has only the in-frame clones, and not every one. Of 120,000 to 150,000 clones listed, approximately 87% are singletons. Sequencing was performed on blood, taken from a patient whose treatment included radiotherapy and nephrectomy. The receptor comes from a woman between 50 and 59 years old with renal cell carcinoma.

The CDR3 sequence: CASSQGRGGSNEKLFF. For the CDR3, the DNA is TGCGCCAGCAGCCAGGGCAGGGGGGGGTCTAATGAAAAACTGTTTTTT. This chain joins TRBV4-3 and TRBJ1-4; 7 bases are shared with TRBD1. The germline CDR1 and CDR2 sequences are LGHNA and YSLEER. V lost 3 bases and J lost 3; bases outside the gene matches: 7. The CDR3 length is 16 residues.